The sample holds a few counts of the clone carrying this T cell receptor (beta chain). What it binds is unknown. The V end was cut by 5 bases, the J end by 7 bases, with 9 bases between. This CDR3 spans 12 amino acids. Germline V gives CDR1 MNHEY, CDR2 SMNVEV (reference sequence). This sample is part of a study of identical twins. Study results and limitations: Out-of-frame beta sequences exhibited a weaker degree of excess twin sharing. Modelling underestimated the level of out-of-frame TCR alpha sharing observed in monozygotic twins. Twins shared out-of-frame alpha sequences with excess low generation probability. The conclusions drew on cross-sectional statistical analysis instead of tracking the same donors.

MiXCR, run by TCRdb on the 5' RACE reads, gives a single entry per CDR3 protein. The sample yields roughly 240,000 distinct CDR3 sequences, approximately 7.3% seen once. A further study also used this sample, focusing on yellow fever vaccine responses in identical twins.

This clonotype was obtained from a woman aged 18-29 years in good health. The chain carries TRBV27 and TRBJ2-1, with D possibly being TRBD1 (6 bases). What was sequenced was CD8+ T cells sorted from blood. For the CDR3, the DNA is TGTGCCAGCAGTCGGACAGTAAATGAGCAGTTCTTC. Translated, it gives CASSRTVNEQFF.